This passage covers 13 T cell receptor beta chains from one sample sequenced in a study of metastatic and nonmetastatic thyroid tumors. Before thyroid surgery, none of the patients had received any treatment. TCRdb reassembled clones from the PCR reads with MiXCR. This table holds 25,000 to 40,000 clones, approximately 7.4% found once. The sample comprised blood. The origin of the receptors is a female donor with papillary thyroid cancer or a benign thyroid nodule (not recorded which). Some clones in this sample may be carry-over from other donors' samples.

This clone has at least ten counts. The same CDR3 arises from other DNA sequences in this sample as well. V and J are TRBV18 and TRBJ1-1; D not certain. CDR1 and CDR2 from the germline V gene are KGHSH and LQKENI. Trimming cost V 1 base and J 1 base, with 4 bases left between them. The CDR3 is made up of 13 amino acids. In DNA, the CDR3 is TGTGCCAGCTCACCACGTGCGAACACTGAAGCTTTCTTT. It translates to CASSPRANTEAFF.

This clone was seen repeatedly, ten times or more. The CDR3 sequence is CASSPVPGQGLSEKLFF. Written as DNA, the CDR3 is TGCGCCAGCAGCCCGGTCCCGGGACAGGGGTTGAGCGAAAAACTGTTTTTT. This chain joins TRBV5-1 and TRBJ1-4, with 10 bases that match TRBD1. V dropped 4 bases and J dropped 8; count of bases not matched to a gene: 14. This CDR3 comprises 17 residues. Germline-derived CDR1 and CDR2 are SGHRS and YFSETQ.

V usage is TRBV6-1 and J usage is TRBJ1-6; weak D call: TRBD1 (6 bases). The CDR3 loop spans 15 amino acids. Germline V CDR1 and CDR2: MNHNS, SASEGT. V shed 1 base and J shed 9 bases, with 13 bases lying between them. CDR3 sequence (DNA): TGTGCCAGCAGTGAAGGTGGGGGGCTCAGTTCACCCCTCCACTTT. Its translation is CASSEGGGLSSPLHF.

This clone was observed at least ten times. The gene calls are TRBV6-5 and TRBJ1-1; TRBD1 matches 7 bases. V lost 2 bases to trimming and J lost 4 bases; unmatched junction nucleotides: 4. The CDR3 is 14 amino acids. Germline loops: CDR1 MNHEY, CDR2 SVGAGI. CDR3 in amino acids: CASSYDRVGTEAFF. In DNA, the CDR3 is TGTGCCAGCAGTTACGACAGGGTGGGCACTGAAGCTTTCTTT.

This clone was counted at least ten times. This chain joins TRBV20-1 and TRBJ1-1, with TRBD1 as a possible D gene (5 bases). Germline values: CDR1 DFQATT, CDR2 SNEGSKA (reference sequence). Trimming removed 8 bases from V and 0 bases from J, with 13 bases in between. This CDR3 is 13 amino acids long. CDR3 DNA sequence: TGCAGTCTCCGCCGGGGGATGAACACTGAAGCTTTCTTT. Amino acid sequence: CSLRRGMNTEAFF.

In this sample, this clone turned up many times. The V and J genes are TRBV19 and TRBJ2-5; 8 nucleotides agree with TRBD1. The CDR3 has 13 residues. V gave up 7 bases and J gave up 4 bases; unmatched junction bases: 5. Germline V gene sequence: CDR1 LNHDA, CDR2 SQIVND (reference sequence). DNA of the CDR3: TGTGCCAGTAACAGGGGGACTGGAGAGACCCAGTACTTC. Protein: CASNRGTGETQYF.

J is TRBJ2-1 and V is TRBV20-1, with 8 bases aligning to TRBD1. Germline CDR1 is DFQATT and CDR2 is SNEGSKA (reference sequence). CDR3 length equals 14 residues. V gave up 4 bases and J gave up 2 bases; unmatched junction bases: 4. CDR3 sequence: CSAKETGAYNEQFF. CDR3 DNA: TGCAGTGCTAAGGAGACAGGGGCCTACAATGAGCAGTTCTTC.

This clone was seen many times. This chain joins TRBV7-8 and TRBJ2-1; D gene ambiguous. V was shortened by 1 base and J by 6 bases, with 19 bases between the two germline ends. Germline V gives CDR1 SGHVS, CDR2 FQNEAQ. The CDR3 consists of 17 residues. This CDR3 reads CASSLVVAQSPTNEQFF. CDR3 DNA sequence: TGTGCCAGCAGCTTAGTAGTAGCCCAATCCCCCACCAATGAGCAGTTCTTC.

This clone was found a few times. J is TRBJ2-2 and V is TRBV7-2; D is undetermined. Per the germline V gene, CDR1 is SGHTA and CDR2 is FQGNSA. Trimming cost V 7 bases and J 4 bases, with 13 bases left between them. The CDR3 extends over 14 amino acids. For the CDR3, the DNA is TGTGCCAGCACCCCTAGACGGAGCACCGGGGAGCTGTTTTTT. Amino acids: CASTPRRSTGELFF.

This clone was observed many times. V is TRBV20-1 and J is TRBJ2-1, with TRBD2 matching 11 bases. Germline V gene sequence: CDR1 DFQATT, CDR2 SNEGSKA (reference sequence). Trimming at V came to 5 bases and at J to 4 bases, leaving 4 bases not matched to a gene. The CDR3 has 14 amino acids. In DNA form, the CDR3 reads TGCAGTGCTGTAGCGGGAGGGCGATACAATGAGCAGTTCTTC. Translation gives CSAVAGGRYNEQFF.

This clone was seen repeatedly, ten times or more. The chain joins TRBV20-1 to TRBJ1-2; 9 nucleotides agree with TRBD1. The junction had 5 bases not matched to a gene; V was cut back by 6 bases and J by 0 bases. The CDR3 is 14 residues long. CDR1 and CDR2 (germline): DFQATT, SNEGSKA (reference sequence). The CDR3 loop reads CSADRTGANYGYTF. CDR3 nucleotides: TGCAGTGCAGACCGGACAGGGGCTAACTATGGCTACACCTTC.

Many counts were recorded for this clone. This chain uses TRBV12-3 or TRBV12-4 with TRBJ2-1, with TRBD1 matching over 9 bases. The CDR3 runs 16 residues. After removal of 5 bases from V and 1 base from J, the junction contained 6 bases not matched to a gene. The CDR3 loop is CASSPTGGASYNEQFF. The CDR3 DNA is TGTGCCAGCAGTCCCACAGGGGGCGCTTCCTACAATGAGCAGTTCTTC.

This clone was observed at least ten times. The chain is built from TRBV7-6 and TRBJ2-3; D is unclear. Germline V gene lookup returns CDR1 SGHVS and CDR2 FNYEAQ. Deletions cut 3 bases from V and 1 base from J, with 11 bases between. The CDR3 has 15 residues. This CDR3 is CASSLGWDGTDTQYF. The CDR3 nucleotides are TGTGCCAGCAGCTTGGGCTGGGATGGCACAGATACGCAGTATTTT.